One and the same sample provided the 20 T cell receptor beta chains below, sequenced in a study of vaccination and CD4 T cells after COVID-19. Treatment defined: approximately nine-day PBMC culture with coronavirus spike peptide pools or control peptides (ViraFEST assay). Oncomine TCR Beta short-read sequencing was applied to DNA from cultured CD4+ T cells. A single record per CDR3 protein comes from TCRdb applying MiXCR to the PCR reads. The sample lists 20,000 to 25,000 distinct CDR3 sequences; 40% to 50% were seen once. Their antigens are not known. Sequencing used CD4+ T cells from blood, cultured in vitro. These receptors were collected from a human donor who had recovered from COVID-19.

This clonotype was detected a few times. The chain has TRBV6-2 or TRBV6-3 and TRBJ1-2; D is unclear. The CDR3 runs 13 residues. Germline CDR1 reads MNHEY; CDR2 reads SVGEGT. V dropped 2 bases and J dropped 6 bases, with 10 bases sitting between them. The CDR3 is CASSYPNRDGYTF. The CDR3 DNA sequence: TGTGCCAGCAGTTACCCGAACCGTGATGGCTACACCTTC.

The V gene is TRBV7-2, the J gene TRBJ2-2; D uncertain. The length of the CDR3 is 14 residues. CDR1 SGHTA and CDR2 FQGNSA come from the germline V gene. Between the trimmed V and J ends, which lost 4 bases and 3 bases, there was a span of 9 bases. As DNA, the CDR3 is TGTGCCAGCAGCTCCCGACTGGACACCGGGGAGCTGTTTTTT. It yields the protein CASSSRLDTGELFF.

The rearrangement uses TRBV28 and TRBJ2-3, with D possibly TRBD1 on 6 matching bases. Germline V gene lookup returns CDR1 MDHEN and CDR2 SYDVKM. The CDR3 is 17 residues long. Trimming cost V 7 bases and J 0 bases, with 20 bases left between them. CDR3 residues: CASTQPLGQTSTDTQYF. The CDR3 coding sequence is TGTGCCAGCACCCAACCCCTAGGACAGACTAGCACAGATACGCAGTATTTT. Full variable domain (rest looked up from reference TRBV28 and TRBJ2-3): DVKVTQSSRYLVKRTGEKVFLECVQDMDHENMFWYRQDPGLGLRLIYFSYDVKMKEKGDIPEGYSVSREKKERFSLILESASTNQTSMYLCASTQPLGQTSTDTQYFGPGTRLTVL.

This clonotype has more than one count but fewer than ten. V is TRBV5-4 and J is TRBJ2-2; TRBD2 agrees at 12 bases. CDR1 is SGHNT and CDR2 is YYREEE in the germline V gene (reference sequence). The CDR3 consists of 17 residues. Trimming took 1 base from V and 4 from J; bases not matched to a gene: 5. The CDR3 bases are TGTGCCAGCAGCTTGAAAACTAGCGGGAGGACCACCGGGGAGCTGTTTTTT. The encoded protein is CASSLKTSGRTTGELFF.

This clonotype was seen more than once but under ten times. J is TRBJ1-6 and V is TRBV6-5; no firm D call. V was shortened by 4 bases and J by 10 bases, with 17 bases between the two germline ends. The germline gives CDR1 MNHEY, CDR2 SVGAGI. The CDR3 has 15 amino acids. The CDR3 DNA is TGTGCCAGCAGTTCCGACGCTTCCGAAGTATCACCCCTCCACTTT. Residues: CASSSDASEVSPLHF.

This clonotype appeared a single time. The CDR3 DNA is TGTGCCAGCAGCAGGAGCGGGACGGAGACCCAGTACTTC. Protein: CASSRSGTETQYF. V usage is TRBV7-3 and J usage is TRBJ2-5; TRBD2 matches 7 bases. J lost 5 bases, V lost 5 bases, and 5 bases had no gene match. CDR1 SGHTA and CDR2 FQGTGA come from the germline V gene. The CDR3 is 13 amino acids.

The chain combines TRBV3-1 with TRBJ1-1; no reliable D call. Germline V lookup: CDR1 LGHDT, CDR2 YNNKEL (reference sequence). V was clipped by 4 bases and J by 4 bases, with 7 bases between them. This CDR3 spans 12 amino acids. CDR3 loop: CASSLLGTEAFF. DNA for the CDR3: TGTGCCAGCAGCCTCCTCGGCACTGAAGCTTTCTTT.

The chain carries TRBV2 and TRBJ2-7, with 7 bases aligning to TRBD2. Germline assignment: CDR1 SNHLY and CDR2 FYNNEI. V shed 6 bases, J shed 4 bases, and the junction held 3 bases outside the gene matches. The CDR3 extends over 12 amino acids. The CDR3 is CASRGRGYEQYF. CDR3 nucleotides: TGTGCCAGCAGGGGGAGGGGTTACGAGCAGTACTTC.

There are a few counts of this clonotype. The rearrangement uses TRBV12-3 or TRBV12-4 and TRBJ1-5, with D possibly being TRBD1 (6 bases). V was shortened by 1 base and J by 7 bases, with 11 bases between the two germline ends. This CDR3 has 14 residues. The CDR3 coding sequence is TGTGCCAGCAGTTTAGTTGGAGGGGGGCAGCCCCAGCATTTT. It encodes CASSLVGGGQPQHF.

A few counts support this clonotype. This chain uses TRBV20-1 with TRBJ2-2, with 8 positions matching TRBD2. CDR1 and CDR2 (germline): DFQATT, SNEGSKA (reference sequence). Trimming cost V 3 bases and J 5 bases; bases outside gene matches: 11. The CDR3 is 16 residues long. The CDR3 sequence is CSASSAGGMGTGELFF. CDR3 nucleotide sequence: TGCAGTGCTAGTTCGGCGGGAGGAATGGGAACCGGGGAGCTGTTTTTT.

This clonotype came up a few times. This chain connects TRBV28 to TRBJ1-5; TRBD1 matches 7 bases. Germline CDR1 MDHEN, CDR2 SYDVKM. J was trimmed by 0 bases and V by 6 bases; bases with no gene match: 5. The CDR3 is 15 residues long. The CDR3 spells CASSIQGSSNQPQHF. CDR3 nucleotides: TGTGCCAGCAGCATACAGGGGTCTAGCAATCAGCCCCAGCATTTT.

This clonotype was picked up a small number of times. The genes are TRBV30 and TRBJ1-5; tentatively, D is TRBD1 (6 bases). The CDR3 contains 14 residues. V lost 3 bases to trimming and J lost 6 bases, with 15 bases between them. The germline V gene has CDR1 GTSNPN and CDR2 SVGIG (reference sequence). As DNA, the CDR3 is TGTGCCTGGAGCGAAGGACAGTCGGGTCAGCCCCAGCATTTT. It specifies CAWSEGQSGQPQHF. Complete variable domain (other parts from reference TRBV30 and TRBJ1-5): SQTIHQWPATLVQPVGSPLSLECTVEGTSNPNLYWYRQAAGRGLQLLFYSVGIGQISSEVPQNLSASRPQDRQFILSSKKLLLSDSGFYLCAWSEGQSGQPQHFGDGTRLSIL.

By proportion, this clonotype is medium-sized. The genes are TRBV6-5 and TRBJ2-7; the D gene is possibly TRBD2 (6 bases). V gave up 0 bases and J gave up 2 bases, with 11 bases separating them. The CDR3 runs 15 residues. Germline CDR1 reads MNHEY; CDR2 reads SVGAGI. The CDR3 bases are TGTGCCAGCAGTTACTCGGGACTTCCGACCTACGAGCAGTACTTC. Amino acid sequence: CASSYSGLPTYEQYF.

The V call is TRBV5-1, the J call TRBJ2-1; 7 bases line up with TRBD2. The germline V gene encodes CDR1 SGHRS and CDR2 YFSETQ. The J segment lost 3 bases and the V segment lost 3 bases, leaving 3 bases of the junction unmatched. CDR3 length equals 14 residues. The CDR3: CASSSGLGYNEQFF. In DNA form, the CDR3 reads TGCGCCAGCAGCTCCGGACTAGGCTACAATGAGCAGTTCTTC. The whole variable domain, remainder taken from reference TRBV5-1 and TRBJ2-1, is KAGVTQTPRYLIKTRGQQVTLSCSPISGHRSVSWYQQTPGQGLQFLFEYFSETQRNKGNFPGRFSGRQFSNSRSEMNVSTLELGDSALYLCASSSGLGYNEQFFGPGTRLTVL.

The chain is built from TRBV5-4 and TRBJ1-1; D is ambiguous. The V gene lost 0 bases and the J gene lost 3 bases, with 12 bases spanning the gap. Germline V gives CDR1 SGHNT, CDR2 YYREEE (reference sequence). The CDR3 runs to 15 residues. CDR3 DNA sequence: TGTGCCAGCAGCTTGGGTCGGGGAGGTTACACTGAAGCTTTCTTT. Protein product: CASSLGRGGYTEAFF.

This clonotype has only one observation. This rearrangement joins TRBV2 to TRBJ2-1; D unresolved. This CDR3 region has 14 residues. Germline-derived CDR1 and CDR2 are SNHLY and FYNNEI. The germline V and J ends were trimmed by 4 bases and 6 bases, with 13 bases remaining between them. The CDR3 is CASSGGYEGNEQFF. Written as DNA, the CDR3 is TGTGCCAGCAGTGGGGGTTATGAAGGCAATGAGCAGTTCTTC.

This clonotype was seen a handful of times. The chain employs TRBV12-3 or TRBV12-4 and TRBJ1-6; tentative D call: TRBD1 (5 bases). The V end lost 3 bases, the J end lost 10 bases, and 13 bases lay between the germline ends. CDR3 size: 14 residues. The CDR3 loop is CASSFGREYSPLHF. The CDR3 bases are TGTGCCAGCAGTTTTGGCAGGGAGTACTCACCCCTCCACTTT.

The V and J genes are TRBV28 and TRBJ1-1, with a weak D call TRBD1 (6 bases). There are 13 residues in the CDR3. CDR1 MDHEN and CDR2 SYDVKM come from the germline V gene. V lost 7 bases and J 3 bases, leaving 12 bases between the germline ends. The CDR3 DNA follows: TGTGCCAGCATTAGGGACACCTACACTGAAGCTTTCTTT. It encodes CASIRDTYTEAFF.

This clonotype was seen a few times. The chain recombines TRBV20-1 with TRBJ2-7; the match to TRBD2 covers 8 bases. Germline V CDR1 and CDR2: DFQATT, SNEGSKA (reference sequence). The CDR3 has 17 amino acids. V trimming: 2 bases; J trimming: 3 bases; junction bases outside the gene matches: 15. Here the CDR3 DNA reads TGCAGTGCTAGATCTCCCCTTTTGGCGGGAGGCAGCTACGAGCAGTACTTC. This gives the protein CSARSPLLAGGSYEQYF.

This clonotype has a single count. The rearrangement uses TRBV12-3 or TRBV12-4 and TRBJ1-2; D ambiguous. This CDR3 comprises 12 residues. Between the trimmed V and J ends, which lost 2 bases and 4 bases, there was a span of 5 bases. The CDR3 DNA follows: TGTGCCAGCAGTTTAAGCACCTATGGCTACACCTTC. Translating gives CASSLSTYGYTF.